The 17 T cell receptor beta chains in this list originate from one sample, sequenced in a study of Ad26.COV2.S vaccination and SARS-CoV-2 variants. This table comes from immunoSEQ multiplex PCR, and its TCRdb copy is limited to in-frame clones, with some not included. Seen here are approximately 300,000 clones, 86% observed once, and the top ten hold 1.9%. Regarding treatment: 15 to 20 received Ad26.COV2.S at low or high dose, single or two shots; several received placebo; per-sample allocation not given. Sampling happened 63 days after the first vaccine or placebo injection. The sequences come from peripheral blood, collected in a trial of Ad26.COV2.S vaccine versus placebo. These receptor sequences come from a person aged 18-65 years who received the Ad26.COV2.S COVID-19 vaccine or a placebo.

V and J are TRBV18 and TRBJ1-1; D call uncertain. Germline CDR1 and CDR2: KGHSH and LQKENI. The length of the CDR3 is 14 residues. V was pared by 1 base and J by 3 bases, with 9 bases between. The chain's CDR3 is CASSPQGSDTEAFF. As DNA, the CDR3 is TGTGCCAGCTCACCACAGGGTTCGGACACTGAAGCTTTCTTT.

The genes are TRBV15 and TRBJ1-4, with 9 positions matching TRBD1. The J segment lost 7 bases and the V segment lost 7 bases, leaving 7 bases of the junction unmatched. Germline CDR1 reads LNHNV; CDR2 reads YYDKDF (reference sequence). This CDR3 comprises 14 residues. CDR3 protein: CATTRTGDREKLFF. CDR3 nucleotide sequence: TGTGCCACCACGAGGACAGGGGATCGTGAAAAACTGTTTTTT.

This clone was observed a handful of times. In the same sample, other DNA sequences code for this CDR3. The chain employs TRBV18 and TRBJ2-5; D gene unclear. The CDR3 is 12 amino acids. Trimming shortened V by 2 bases and J by 4 bases, and 5 bases separated the two germline ends. Germline V CDR1 and CDR2: KGHSH, LQKENI. The CDR3 coding sequence is TGTGCCAGCTCACCAGGGTCAGAGACCCAGTACTTC. It encodes CASSPGSETQYF.

The rearrangement joins TRBV18 to TRBJ1-1; 8 bases fit TRBD1. The ends lost 1 base at V and 5 bases at J; junction bases unmatched: 12. This CDR3 comprises 17 residues. CDR1 KGHSH and CDR2 LQKENI come from the germline V gene. The CDR3 reads CASSPRGPQGARTEAFF. In DNA form, the CDR3 reads TGTGCCAGCTCACCACGGGGTCCTCAGGGGGCTAGGACTGAAGCTTTCTTT.

This chain links TRBV6-5 with TRBJ2-7; TRBD2 matches at 8 bases. Germline CDR1 and CDR2: MNHEY and SVGAGI. CDR3 length: 16 amino acids. Germline trimming cut 4 bases from V and 6 bases from J; bases unmatched to any gene: 14. Here the CDR3 reads CASSSQIAGKLREQYF. CDR3 sequence (DNA): TGTGCCAGCAGTTCCCAAATAGCGGGGAAACTACGCGAGCAGTACTTC.

This chain links TRBV2 with TRBJ1-1; TRBD1 matches at 7 bases. V was clipped by 5 bases and J by 1 base; unmatched bases: 1. The CDR3 runs to 13 residues. The germline V gene encodes CDR1 SNHLY and CDR2 FYNNEI. Written as DNA, the CDR3 is TGTGCCAGCAGTAGGACAGGGAACACTGAAGCTTTCTTT. The encoded protein is CASSRTGNTEAFF.

The rearrangement joins TRBV15 to TRBJ2-7; possible D gene TRBD1, 5 bases. In germline, CDR1 is LNHNV, CDR2 YYDKDF (reference sequence). The CDR3 spans 15 residues. V lost 1 base to trimming and J lost 3 bases, with 13 bases between them. DNA for the CDR3: TGTGCCACCAGCAGAGGGGTGACAGTTGACTACGAGCAGTACTTC. Protein sequence: CATSRGVTVDYEQYF.

The gene calls are TRBV7-2 and TRBJ1-3; D possibly corresponds to TRBD1 (5 bases). Germline V gene data show CDR1 as SGHTA and CDR2 as FQGNSA. The CDR3 runs 13 residues. V was pared by 4 bases and J by 4 bases, with 8 bases between. In nucleotides, the CDR3 is TGTGCCAGCAGCTCACGACAGGGAAACACCATATATTTT. Its protein product is CASSSRQGNTIYF.

The V gene is TRBV9, the J gene TRBJ1-1, with D uncertain. This CDR3 is built from 14 residues. Looked up from germline, CDR1 is SGDLS and CDR2 is YYNGEE. V was cut by 4 bases and J by 1 base, with 11 bases left in between. CDR3 sequence reads: CASSLRDENTEAFF. For the CDR3, the DNA is TGTGCCAGCAGCCTGCGGGATGAGAACACTGAAGCTTTCTTT.

The CDR3 coding sequence is TGTGCCAGCAGCGTAGGGACAGGGTGGGCCGGGGAGCTGTTTTTT. This gives the protein CASSVGTGWAGELFF. This chain uses TRBV9 with TRBJ2-2; 8 positions match TRBD1. Trimming took 0 bases from V and 6 from J; bases not matched to a gene: 4. The CDR3 totals 15 residues. Germline-derived CDR1 and CDR2 are SGDLS and YYNGEE. Full variable domain (missing parts from reference TRBV9 and TRBJ2-2): DSGVTQTPKHLITATGQRVTLRCSPRSGDLSVYWYQQSLDQGLQFLIQYYNGEERAKGNILERFSAQQFPDLHSELNLSSLELGDSALYFCASSVGTGWAGELFFGEGSRLTVL.

CDR3 DNA sequence: TGTGCCTGGAGTTGGTCGGTTGATACGCAGTATTTT. This codes for CAWSWSVDTQYF. The chain links TRBV30 to TRBJ2-3; no firm D call. V was shortened by 2 bases and J by 6 bases, with 9 bases between the two germline ends. The CDR3 covers 12 residues. Germline V CDR1 and CDR2: GTSNPN, SVGIG (reference sequence).

This clone was recorded once. The chain recombines TRBV19 with TRBJ1-3, with 9 bases lining up with TRBD1. The ends lost 3 bases at V and 2 bases at J; junction bases unmatched: 2. The CDR3 runs to 15 residues. Germline V gene data show CDR1 as LNHDA and CDR2 as SQIVND (reference sequence). The CDR3 DNA follows: TGTGCCAGTAGTATCCGGACAGGGGCTGGAAACACCATATATTTT. Protein sequence: CASSIRTGAGNTIYF.

The CDR3 DNA is TGTGCCAGCAGCCGAGACAGGACCTATGGCTACACCTTC. Residues: CASSRDRTYGYTF. The V call is TRBV14, the J call TRBJ1-2; possibly TRBD1 for D (6 bases). In germline, CDR1 is SGHDN, CDR2 FVKESK. This CDR3 is built from 13 residues. V lost 4 bases, J lost 4 bases, and 10 bases lay in between.

This clone was seen just once. The J gene is TRBJ1-3, the V gene TRBV6-5; D is undetermined. The CDR3 is made up of 14 amino acids. Germline CDR1 MNHEY, CDR2 SVGAGI. Trimming left V 6 bases short and J 4 bases short, with 13 bases between. The CDR3 reads CASRSPIGGNTIYF. The CDR3 region has the DNA TGTGCCAGCAGGTCCCCCATCGGAGGAAACACCATATATTTT.

The table lists this clone with a few counts. The chain links TRBV19 to TRBJ2-2; possibly TRBD1 for D (6 bases). V was shortened by 10 bases and J by 2 bases, with 20 bases between the two germline ends. The germline CDR1 and CDR2 sequences are LNHDA and SQIVND (reference sequence). The CDR3 contains 16 residues. The CDR3 loop is CATLRPGARNTGELFF. The CDR3 nucleotides read TGTGCCACCCTGAGGCCAGGGGCAAGAAACACCGGGGAGCTGTTTTTT.

The CDR3 DNA is TGTGCCAGCAGCCAACAGGGAAATAATTCACCCCTCCACTTT. As protein: CASSQQGNNSPLHF. The rearrangement uses TRBV9 and TRBJ1-6, with a tentative D call TRBD1 (6 bases). Trimming pared 4 bases from V and 5 bases from J, leaving 10 bases between. CDR3 size: 14 residues. The germline gives CDR1 SGDLS, CDR2 YYNGEE. The whole variable domain, remainder taken from reference TRBV9 and TRBJ1-6, is DSGVTQTPKHLITATGQRVTLRCSPRSGDLSVYWYQQSLDQGLQFLIQYYNGEERAKGNILERFSAQQFPDLHSELNLSSLELGDSALYFCASSQQGNNSPLHFGNGTRLTVT.

This rearrangement joins TRBV6-6 to TRBJ2-1; possibly TRBD1 for D (6 bases). The CDR3 sequence is 15 residues long. Per germline, CDR1 MNHNY and CDR2 SVGAGI (reference sequence). V dropped 0 bases and J dropped 0 bases, with 6 bases sitting between them. For the CDR3, the DNA is TGTGCCAGCAGTTACTCGGACAGCTCCTACAATGAGCAGTTCTTC. It translates to CASSYSDSSYNEQFF.